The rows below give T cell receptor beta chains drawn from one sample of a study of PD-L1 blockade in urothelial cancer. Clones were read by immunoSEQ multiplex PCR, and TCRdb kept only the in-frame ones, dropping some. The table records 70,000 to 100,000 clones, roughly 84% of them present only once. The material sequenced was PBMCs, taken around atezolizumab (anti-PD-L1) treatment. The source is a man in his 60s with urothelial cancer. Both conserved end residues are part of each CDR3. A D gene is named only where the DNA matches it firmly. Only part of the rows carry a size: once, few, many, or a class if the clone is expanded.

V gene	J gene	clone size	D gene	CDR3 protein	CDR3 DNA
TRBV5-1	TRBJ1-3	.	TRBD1	CASSFTTGESGNTIYF	TGCGCCAGCAGCTTTACCACAGGGGAGTCTGGAAACACCATATATTTT
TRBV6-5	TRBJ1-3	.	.	CAAQGSSGNTIYF	TGTGCCGCTCAGGGTTCCTCTGGAAACACCATATATTTT
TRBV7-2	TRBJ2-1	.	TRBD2	CASSFRTSGRAYYNEQFF	TGTGCCAGCAGCTTCAGGACTAGCGGGAGGGCCTACTACAATGAGCAGTTCTTC
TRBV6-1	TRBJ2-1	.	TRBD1	CASRDRGTYNEQFF	TGTGCCAGCAGGGACAGGGGCACCTACAATGAGCAGTTCTTC
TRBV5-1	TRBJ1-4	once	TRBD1	CASSLGQGMGEKLFF	TGCGCCAGCAGCTTGGGACAGGGGATGGGTGAAAAACTGTTTTTT
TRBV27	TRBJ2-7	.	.	CASSSRGAGYEQYF	TGTGCCAGCAGTTCACGGGGTGCCGGCTACGAGCAGTACTTC
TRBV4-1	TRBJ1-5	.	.	CASSPQRDMNQPQHF	TGCGCCAGCAGCCCCCAAAGGGACATGAATCAGCCCCAGCATTTT
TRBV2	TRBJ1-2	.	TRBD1	CASSVGTGGYGYTF	TGTGCCAGCAGTGTTGGGACAGGGGGGTATGGCTACACCTTC
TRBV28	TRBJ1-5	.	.	CASSPPGLGNQPQHF	TGTGCCAGCAGTCCGCCAGGGTTGGGCAATCAGCCCCAGCATTTT
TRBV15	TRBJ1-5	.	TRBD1	CATSRARDRVNQPQHF	TGTGCCACCAGCAGGGCGAGGGACAGGGTCAATCAGCCCCAGCATTTT
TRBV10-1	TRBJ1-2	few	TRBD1	CASSEDRGRGYTF	TGCGCCAGCAGTGAGGACAGGGGAAGAGGCTACACCTTC
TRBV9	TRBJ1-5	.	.	CASSVEPVGQGSQPQHF	TGTGCCAGCAGCGTAGAGCCCGTAGGGCAAGGGAGTCAGCCCCAGCATTTT
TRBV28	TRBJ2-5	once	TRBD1	CASSPQTTGGGRTQYF	TGTGCCAGCAGTCCCCAGACGACAGGGGGCGGTCGGACCCAGTACTTC
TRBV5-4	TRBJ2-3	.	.	CASSLFGRGADTQYF	TGTGCCAGCAGCTTGTTTGGCAGGGGGGCAGATACGCAGTATTTT
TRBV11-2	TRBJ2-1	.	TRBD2	CASSPGLDYHEQFF	TGTGCCAGCAGCCCGGGACTAGATTATCATGAGCAGTTCTTC
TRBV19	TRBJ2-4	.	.	CASSVTAKNIQYF	TGTGCCAGTAGCGTCACTGCCAAAAACATTCAGTACTTC
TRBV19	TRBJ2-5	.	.	CASSLVARLKTQYF	TGTGCCAGTAGTTTGGTAGCTCGGTTAAAGACCCAGTACTTC
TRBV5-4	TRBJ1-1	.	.	CASSLRGVNTEAFF	TGTGCCAGCAGCTTGCGGGGGGTGAACACTGAAGCTTTCTTT
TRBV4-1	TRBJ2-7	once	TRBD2	CASSQESGGSYEQYF	TGCGCCAGCAGCCAAGAGTCCGGGGGGTCCTACGAGCAGTACTTC
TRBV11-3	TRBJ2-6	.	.	CASSGRQSGANVLTF	TGTGCCAGCAGCGGGAGGCAGAGCGGGGCCAACGTCCTGACTTTC
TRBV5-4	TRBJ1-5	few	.	CASSPGSDQPQHF	TGTGCCAGCAGCCCAGGGTCGGACCAGCCCCAGCATTTT
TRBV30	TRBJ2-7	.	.	CAWSGDSYEQYF	TGTGCCTGGTCCGGGGACTCCTACGAGCAGTACTTC
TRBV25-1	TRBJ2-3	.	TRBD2	CASSLPGGADTQYF	TGTGCCAGCAGTCTCCCTGGGGGGGCAGATACGCAGTATTTT
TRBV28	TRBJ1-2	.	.	CASSLSQIYGYTF	TGTGCCAGCAGTTTATCCCAGATCTATGGCTACACCTTC
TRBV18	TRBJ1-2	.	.	CASSPASQGYGYTF	TGTGCCAGCTCACCAGCGTCCCAGGGTTATGGCTACACCTTC
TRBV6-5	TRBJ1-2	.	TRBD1	CASSLTGYGYTF	TGTGCCAGCAGCTTGACAGGGTATGGCTACACCTTC
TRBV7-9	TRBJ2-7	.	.	CASSSRVMSSYEQYF	TGTGCCAGCAGCTCCCGGGTTATGAGCTCCTACGAGCAGTACTTC
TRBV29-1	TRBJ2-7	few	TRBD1	CSVAAYRGYEQYF	TGCAGCGTTGCAGCGTACAGGGGCTACGAGCAGTACTTC
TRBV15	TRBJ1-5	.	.	CATSRSGAGNQPQHF	TGTGCCACCAGCAGATCGGGAGCGGGCAATCAGCCCCAGCATTTT
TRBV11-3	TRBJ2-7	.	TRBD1	CASSLISGTGLEQYF	TGTGCCAGCAGCTTAATTTCCGGGACAGGGTTGGAGCAGTACTTC
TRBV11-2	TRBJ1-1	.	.	CASSRTVTEAFF	TGTGCCAGCAGCCGGACAGTAACTGAAGCTTTCTTT
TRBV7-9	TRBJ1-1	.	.	CASSFSAGIRNTEAFF	TGTGCCAGCAGCTTTAGTGCAGGGATAAGGAACACTGAAGCTTTCTTT
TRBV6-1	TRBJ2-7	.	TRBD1	CASSIRTGAYEQYF	TGTGCCAGCAGTATCCGGACAGGGGCTTACGAGCAGTACTTC
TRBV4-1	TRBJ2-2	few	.	CASSQGRGFTATGELFF	TGCGCCAGCAGCCAAGGCCGAGGATTTACGGCCACCGGGGAGCTGTTTTTT
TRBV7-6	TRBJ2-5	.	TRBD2	CASSGPETSGMLSQETQYF	TGTGCCAGCAGCGGCCCGGAGACTAGCGGGATGTTGAGCCAAGAGACCCAGTACTTC
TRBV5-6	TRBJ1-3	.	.	CASSFGMISGNTIYF	TGTGCCAGCAGCTTCGGGATGATCTCTGGAAACACCATATATTTT
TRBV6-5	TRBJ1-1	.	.	CASSRSTDSKGAFF	TGTGCCAGCAGTCGTTCGACAGATTCGAAGGGAGCTTTCTTT
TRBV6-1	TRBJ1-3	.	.	CASSDSLPYTIYF	TGTGCCAGCAGCGACAGTCTCCCGTACACCATATATTTT
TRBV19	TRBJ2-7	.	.	CASTDVAGGLEQYF	TGTGCCAGTACCGACGTGGCAGGGGGACTCGAGCAGTACTTC
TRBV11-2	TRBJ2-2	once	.	CASSLVGGSGTGELFF	TGTGCCAGCAGCTTAGTCGGGGGATCCGGCACCGGGGAGCTGTTTTTT
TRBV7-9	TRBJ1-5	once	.	CASSSQGNQPQHF	TGTGCCAGCAGCTCACAGGGAAATCAGCCCCAGCATTTT
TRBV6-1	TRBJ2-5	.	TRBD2	CASSEFRGDYEKTQYF	TGTGCCAGCAGTGAGTTCCGGGGGGACTACGAGAAGACCCAGTACTTC
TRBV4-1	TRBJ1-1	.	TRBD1	CASSQAATGTEAFF	TGCGCCAGCAGCCAAGCTGCGACAGGGACTGAAGCTTTCTTT
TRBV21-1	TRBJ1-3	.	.	CASNPGGTGGNTIYF	TGTGCCAGCAATCCAGGGGGTACGGGAGGAAACACCATATATTTT
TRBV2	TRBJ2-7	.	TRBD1	CASSGQGRDSYEQYF	TGTGCCAGCAGCGGACAGGGGAGGGACTCCTACGAGCAGTACTTC
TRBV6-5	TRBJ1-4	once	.	CASSYSGSPNEKLFF	TGTGCCAGCAGTTACTCGGGCTCGCCTAATGAAAAACTGTTTTTT
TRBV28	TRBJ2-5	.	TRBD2	CASREGRGETQYF	TGTGCCAGCAGAGAGGGGCGGGGGGAGACCCAGTACTTC
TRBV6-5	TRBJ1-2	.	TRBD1	CASSYSSLQGSGYTF	TGTGCCAGCAGTTACTCGTCGCTACAGGGGAGTGGCTACACCTTC
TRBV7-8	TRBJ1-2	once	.	CASSLDEGSYGYTF	TGTGCCAGCAGCTTAGATGAAGGGAGTTATGGCTACACCTTC
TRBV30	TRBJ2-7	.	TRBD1	CAWQQGAEQYF	TGTGCCTGGCAACAGGGGGCCGAGCAGTACTTC